The clone carrying this TCR beta chain was recorded many times. What it binds is not known. This sample was taken from a study of read filtering for tumor transcriptome and immune sequencing. Turning to the study itself: By R-ISS, stages I, II and III held around 8, 16 and 7 patients.

Study-level findings and limits: Single-read clonotypes: roughly 81% of IR-seq clonotypes (about 3.5% of reads), 74.6% of RNA-seq clonotypes (approximately 43% of reads).

This CDR3 comprises 14 residues. Between the trimmed V and J ends, which lost 5 bases and 4 bases, there was a span of 17 bases. Germline loops: CDR1 GTSNPN, CDR2 SVGIG (reference sequence). The library was built from 400 ng RNA with molecular barcoded adaptors for alpha/delta and beta/gamma chains. TCRdb reprocessed the reads with MiXCR, giving one entry per CDR3 protein. The repertoire holds 7,000 to 10,000 distinct CDR3 sequences, with about 16% as singletons. The sequence derives from a donor older than 35 with multiple myeloma. The chain employs TRBV30 and TRBJ1-1; perhaps TRBD1 as D (6 bases). Sequences were obtained from a population of CD138-negative cells sorted from bone marrow. CDR3 sequence reads: CAWGPGHRITEAFF. For the CDR3, the DNA is TGTGCCTGGGGACCGGGACACCGAATCACTGAAGCTTTCTTT.